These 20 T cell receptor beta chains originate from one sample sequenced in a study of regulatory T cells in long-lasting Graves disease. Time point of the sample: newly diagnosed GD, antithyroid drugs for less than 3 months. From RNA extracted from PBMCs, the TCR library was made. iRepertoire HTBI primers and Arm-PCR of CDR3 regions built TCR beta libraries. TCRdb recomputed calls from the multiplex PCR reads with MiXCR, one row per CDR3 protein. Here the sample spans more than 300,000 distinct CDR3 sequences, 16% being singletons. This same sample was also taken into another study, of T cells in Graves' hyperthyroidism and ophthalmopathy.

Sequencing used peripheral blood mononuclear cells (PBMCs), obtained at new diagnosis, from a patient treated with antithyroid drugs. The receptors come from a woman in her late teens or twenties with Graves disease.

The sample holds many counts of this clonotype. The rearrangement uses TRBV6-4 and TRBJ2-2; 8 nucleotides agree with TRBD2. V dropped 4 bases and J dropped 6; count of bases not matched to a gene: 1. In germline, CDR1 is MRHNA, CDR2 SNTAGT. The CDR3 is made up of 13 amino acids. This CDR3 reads CASSGTSSGELFF. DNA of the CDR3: TGTGCCAGCAGTGGGACTAGCTCCGGGGAGCTGTTTTTT.

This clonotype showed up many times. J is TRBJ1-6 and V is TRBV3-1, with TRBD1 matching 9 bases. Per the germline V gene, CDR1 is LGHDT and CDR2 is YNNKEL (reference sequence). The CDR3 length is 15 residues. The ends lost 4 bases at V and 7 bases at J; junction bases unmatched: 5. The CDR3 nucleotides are TGTGCCAGCAGCCCACGGACAGGGGCGAATTCACCCCTCCACTTT. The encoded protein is CASSPRTGANSPLHF.

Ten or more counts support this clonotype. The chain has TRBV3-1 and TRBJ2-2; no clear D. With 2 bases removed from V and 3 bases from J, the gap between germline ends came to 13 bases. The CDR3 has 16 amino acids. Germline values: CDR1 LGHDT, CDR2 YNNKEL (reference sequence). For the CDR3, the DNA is TGTGCCAGCAGCCAATTCCTACAAGAGGACACCGGGGAGCTGTTTTTT. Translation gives CASSQFLQEDTGELFF.

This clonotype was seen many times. The CDR3 region has the DNA TGTGCCAGCTCAGGACAGGGAGGGGAGCAGTACTTC. Amino acid sequence: CASSGQGGEQYF. This chain uses TRBV2 with TRBJ2-7; possible D gene TRBD1, 8 bases. The length of the CDR3 is 12 residues. V lost 8 bases, J lost 7 bases, and 15 bases lay in between. Germline V gene sequence: CDR1 SNHLY, CDR2 FYNNEI.

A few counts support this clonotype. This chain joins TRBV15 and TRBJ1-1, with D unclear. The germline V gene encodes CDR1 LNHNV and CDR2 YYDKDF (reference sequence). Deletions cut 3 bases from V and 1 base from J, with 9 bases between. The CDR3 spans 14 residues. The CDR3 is CATSSRRANTEAFF. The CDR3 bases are TGTGCCACCAGCAGTAGACGGGCGAACACTGAAGCTTTCTTT. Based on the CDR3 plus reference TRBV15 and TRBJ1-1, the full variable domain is DAMVIQNPRYQVTQFGKPVTLSCSQTLNHNVMYWYQQKSSQAPKLLFHYYDKDFNNEADTPDNFQSRRPNTSFCFLDIRSPGLGDTAMYLCATSSRRANTEAFFGQGTRLTVV.

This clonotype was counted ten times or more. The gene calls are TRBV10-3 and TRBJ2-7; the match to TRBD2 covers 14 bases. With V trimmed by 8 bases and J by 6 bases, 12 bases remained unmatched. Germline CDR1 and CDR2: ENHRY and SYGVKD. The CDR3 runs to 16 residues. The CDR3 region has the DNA TGTGCCATCGCTCCGGGACTAGCGGGAGACGGCGCCGAGCAGTACTTC. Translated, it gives CAIAPGLAGDGAEQYF.

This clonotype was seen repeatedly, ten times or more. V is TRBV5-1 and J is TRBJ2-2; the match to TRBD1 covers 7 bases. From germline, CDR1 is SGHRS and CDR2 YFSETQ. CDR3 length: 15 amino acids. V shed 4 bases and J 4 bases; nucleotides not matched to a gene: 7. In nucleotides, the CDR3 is TGCGCCAGCAGCATCGGACAGGTTGGCACCGGGGAGCTGTTTTTT. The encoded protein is CASSIGQVGTGELFF.

CDR3 bases: TGTGCCAGCAGCCGCGAACTAATTTTCGATTCGCGCACAGATACGCAGTATTTT. This encodes CASSRELIFDSRTDTQYF. The rearrangement uses TRBV7-6 and TRBJ2-3; D remains ambiguous. From germline, CDR1 is SGHVS and CDR2 FNYEAQ. V lost 5 bases and J lost 1, with 22 bases in between. This CDR3 has 18 amino acids.

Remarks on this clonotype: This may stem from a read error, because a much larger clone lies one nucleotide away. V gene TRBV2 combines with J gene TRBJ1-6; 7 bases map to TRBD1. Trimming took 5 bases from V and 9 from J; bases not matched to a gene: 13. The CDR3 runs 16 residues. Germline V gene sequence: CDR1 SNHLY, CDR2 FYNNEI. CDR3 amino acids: CASSFLQGTGSSPLHF. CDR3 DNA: TGTGCCAGCAGTTTTCTACAGGGGACCGGGAGTTCACCCCTCCACTTT.

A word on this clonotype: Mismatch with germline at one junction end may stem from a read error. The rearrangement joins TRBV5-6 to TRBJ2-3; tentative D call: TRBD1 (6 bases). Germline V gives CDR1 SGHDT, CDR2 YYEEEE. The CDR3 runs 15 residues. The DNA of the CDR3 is TGTGCCAGCAGCTCCGGGACAAGAAGCACAGATACGCGGTATTTT. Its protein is CASSSGTRSTDTRYF.

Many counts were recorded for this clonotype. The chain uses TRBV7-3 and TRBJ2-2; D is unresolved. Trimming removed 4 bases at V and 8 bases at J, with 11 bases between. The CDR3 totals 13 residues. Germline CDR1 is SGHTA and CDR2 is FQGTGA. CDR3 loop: CASSSVLGGELFF. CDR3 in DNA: TGTGCCAGCAGCTCCGTCTTGGGAGGGGAGCTGTTTTTT.

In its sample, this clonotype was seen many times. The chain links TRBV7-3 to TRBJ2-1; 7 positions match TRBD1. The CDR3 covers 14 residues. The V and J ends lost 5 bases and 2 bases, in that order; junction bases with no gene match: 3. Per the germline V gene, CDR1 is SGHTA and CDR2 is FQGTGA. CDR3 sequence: CASSLDRAYNEQFF. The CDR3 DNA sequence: TGTGCCAGCAGCCTTGACAGGGCCTACAATGAGCAGTTCTTC.

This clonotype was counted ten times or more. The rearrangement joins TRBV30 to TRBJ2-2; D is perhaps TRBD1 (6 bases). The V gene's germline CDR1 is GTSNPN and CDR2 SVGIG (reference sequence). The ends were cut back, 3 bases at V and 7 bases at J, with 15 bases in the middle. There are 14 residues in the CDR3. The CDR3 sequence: CAWSGTGHFGELFF. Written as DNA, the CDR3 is TGTGCCTGGAGCGGAACAGGGCATTTCGGGGAGCTGTTTTTT.

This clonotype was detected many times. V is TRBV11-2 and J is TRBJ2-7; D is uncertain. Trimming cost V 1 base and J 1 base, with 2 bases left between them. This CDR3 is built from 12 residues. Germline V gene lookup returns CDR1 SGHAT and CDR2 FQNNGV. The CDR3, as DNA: TGTGCCAGCAGCTTAGCTTCCTACGAGCAGTACTTC. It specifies CASSLASYEQYF.

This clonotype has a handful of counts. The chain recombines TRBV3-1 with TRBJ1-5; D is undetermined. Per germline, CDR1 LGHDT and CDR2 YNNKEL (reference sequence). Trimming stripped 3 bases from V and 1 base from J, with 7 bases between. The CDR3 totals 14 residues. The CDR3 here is CASSQSESNQPQHF. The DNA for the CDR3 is TGTGCCAGCAGCCAGTCGGAGAGCAATCAGCCCCAGCATTTT.

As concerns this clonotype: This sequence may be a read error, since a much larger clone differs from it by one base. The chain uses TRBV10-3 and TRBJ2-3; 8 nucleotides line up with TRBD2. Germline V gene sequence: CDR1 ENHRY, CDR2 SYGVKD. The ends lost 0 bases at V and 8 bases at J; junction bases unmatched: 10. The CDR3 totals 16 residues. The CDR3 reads CAISESRGGDGSTQYF. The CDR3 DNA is TGTGCCATCAGTGAGTCCCGGGGGGGGGACGGCAGTACGCAGTATTTT.

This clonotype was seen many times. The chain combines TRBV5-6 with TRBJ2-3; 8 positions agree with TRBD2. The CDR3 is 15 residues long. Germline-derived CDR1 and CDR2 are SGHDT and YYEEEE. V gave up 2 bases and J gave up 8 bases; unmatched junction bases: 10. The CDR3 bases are TGTGCCAGCAGCTTCGGGGACGGGAGCGGGAGTACGCAGTATTTT. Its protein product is CASSFGDGSGSTQYF.

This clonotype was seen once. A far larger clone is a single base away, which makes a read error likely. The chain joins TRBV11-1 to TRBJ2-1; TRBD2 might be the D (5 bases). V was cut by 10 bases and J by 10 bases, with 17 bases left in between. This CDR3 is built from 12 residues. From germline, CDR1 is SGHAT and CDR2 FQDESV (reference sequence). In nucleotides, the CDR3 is TGTGCCACCCGGCGAGGGAGTGGCGAGCAGTTCTTC. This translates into CATRRGSGEQFF.

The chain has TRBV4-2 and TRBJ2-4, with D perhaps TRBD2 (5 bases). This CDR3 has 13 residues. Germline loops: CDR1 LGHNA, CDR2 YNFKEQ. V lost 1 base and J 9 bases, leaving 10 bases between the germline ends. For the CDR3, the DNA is TGTGCCAGCAGCCAAGGGTCAGAGGGCATTCAGTACTTC. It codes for CASSQGSEGIQYF.

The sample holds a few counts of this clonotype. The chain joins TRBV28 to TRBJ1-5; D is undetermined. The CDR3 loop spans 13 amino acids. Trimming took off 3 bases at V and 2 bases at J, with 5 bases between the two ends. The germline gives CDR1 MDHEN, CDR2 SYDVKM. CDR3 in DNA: TGTGCCAGCAGTTTCGATGGCAATCAGCCCCAGCATTTT. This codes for CASSFDGNQPQHF.